This T cell receptor beta chain appears in the sequencing data of a study of cytomegalovirus exposure and HLA in healthy donors. Broader study findings: The productive fraction for most TCR beta V segments was about 87% or about 30% in an earlier analysis. V- and J-gene trimming of TCR beta was linked (in a later analysis) to a missense DCLRE1C variant. Most TCR sequences proved rare, with some public TCRs found in many donors.

The ends lost 2 bases at V and 5 bases at J; junction bases unmatched: 6. There are 14 residues in the CDR3. Germline CDR1 and CDR2: GTSNPN and SVGIG (reference sequence). On this clone: Its antigen is not known.

The primer mix had 60 Vbeta and 13 Jbeta primers. Profiling relied on immunoSEQ multiplex PCR, and the TCRdb table lists in-frame clones only, not all of them. The sample carries 58,000 or so clones, more than 70% recorded once. The source is a man between 50 and 59 years old in good health and CMV-seropositive. What was sequenced was PBMCs. V is TRBV30 and J is TRBJ1-5; 7 bases are shared with TRBD1. CDR3 nucleotide sequence: TGTGCCTGGAGTCTGGGACAGTTCTATCAGCCCCAGCATTTT. It codes for CAWSLGQFYQPQHF.